The 3 T cell receptor beta chains listed next were all sequenced from one sample in a study of radiation and T cells in renal cell carcinoma. The table came from immunoSEQ multiplex PCR; TCRdb's copy has only in-frame clones and leaves some out. The data hold roughly 130,000 clones, with roughly four fifths observed a single time. The time point here: blood 2 weeks post-SBRT. Treatment of the sample: 15 Gy SBRT to primary tumor, nephrectomy 4 weeks later. Sequenced material: blood, taken from a patient whose treatment included radiotherapy and nephrectomy. The origin of the receptors is a woman aged 55-75 years with renal cell carcinoma.

This clone was seen a few times. CDR3 DNA sequence: TGTGCCAGTAGTATGCGGGGAAGCGGGGATGGGGCGACCCAGTACTTC. It codes for CASSMRGSGDGATQYF. The rearrangement joins TRBV19 to TRBJ2-5, with 7 bases matching TRBD2. This CDR3 is 16 amino acids long. Losses at the gene ends were 3 bases for V and 7 bases for J; bases not matched to a gene: 14. The germline V gene has CDR1 LNHDA and CDR2 SQIVND (reference sequence).

This sequence joins TRBV15 and TRBJ2-3, with 9 positions matching TRBD2. V was clipped by 1 base and J by 4 bases; unmatched bases: 3. The CDR3 length is 15 residues. Germline CDR1 and CDR2: LNHNV and YYDKDF (reference sequence). CDR3 coding DNA: TGTGCCACCAGCAGAGGCCTAGCGGGACCAGATACGCAGTATTTT. It is translated as CATSRGLAGPDTQYF.

The V and J genes are TRBV28 and TRBJ1-1, with 9 bases identical to TRBD1. V was pared by 7 bases and J by 6 bases, with 9 bases of the junction left unmatched. The length of the CDR3 is 14 residues. The germline gives CDR1 MDHEN, CDR2 SYDVKM. The CDR3 coding sequence is TGTGCCAGCACGCCCGGACAGGGGACCCCTGAAGCTTTCTTT. It is translated as CASTPGQGTPEAFF.